This TCR beta chain derives from a study of beta chain features in type 1 diabetes. General study points: For patients, the naive, central memory and Treg TCRB repertoires appeared more alike than for healthy donors. PCR, the amplification step, might favor shorter templates, equally in patients and controls. The analysis here could not establish whether HLA type shapes TCRB rearrangement. Moderately but significantly shorter TCRB CDR3s were found in Type 1 diabetes patients in all four CD4+ subsets.

The CDR3 sequence is 15 residues long. The ends lost 3 bases at V and 3 bases at J; junction bases unmatched: 6. Germline V lookup: CDR1 SEHNR, CDR2 FQNEAQ (reference sequence). Expressed TCRB transcripts were sequenced after all isolated RNA was converted to cDNA. Only in-frame clones appear in the TCRdb table, and some are missing; sequencing was by immunoSEQ multiplex PCR. The sample lists 300,000 to 400,000 clones, approximately 13% occurring once. As regards this clone: The target antigen is unknown.

The sequencing input was naive CD4+ T cells from blood. The sequence was obtained from a woman in her late teens or twenties with type 1 diabetes. J is TRBJ2-5 and V is TRBV7-9; 8 bases align to TRBD1. The CDR3 loop reads CASSFRTGGEETQYF. DNA of the CDR3: TGTGCCAGCAGCTTTAGAACAGGGGGAGAAGAGACCCAGTACTTC.